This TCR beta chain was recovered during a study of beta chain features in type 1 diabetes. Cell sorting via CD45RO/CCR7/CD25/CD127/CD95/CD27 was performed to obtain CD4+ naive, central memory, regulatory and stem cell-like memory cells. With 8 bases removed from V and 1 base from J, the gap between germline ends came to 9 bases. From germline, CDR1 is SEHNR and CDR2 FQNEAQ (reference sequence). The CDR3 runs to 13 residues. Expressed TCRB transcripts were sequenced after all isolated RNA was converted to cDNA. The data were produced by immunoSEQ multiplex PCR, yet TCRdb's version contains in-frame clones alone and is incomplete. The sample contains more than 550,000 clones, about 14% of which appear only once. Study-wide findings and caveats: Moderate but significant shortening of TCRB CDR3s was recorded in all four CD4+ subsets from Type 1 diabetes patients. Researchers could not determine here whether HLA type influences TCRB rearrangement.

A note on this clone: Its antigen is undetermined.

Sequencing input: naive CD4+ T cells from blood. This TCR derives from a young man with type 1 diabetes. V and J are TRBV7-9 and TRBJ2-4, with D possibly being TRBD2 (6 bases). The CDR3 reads CASGGSAKNIQYF. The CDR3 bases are TGTGCCAGCGGGGGGTCGGCCAAAAACATTCAGTACTTC. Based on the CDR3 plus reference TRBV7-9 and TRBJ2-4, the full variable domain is DTGVSQNPRHKITKRGQNVTFRCDPISEHNRLYWYRQTLGQGPEFLTYFQNEAQLEKSRLLSDRFSAERPKGSFSTLEIQRTEQGDSAMYLCASGGSAKNIQYFGAGTRLSVL.